The entry below gives a single TCR beta chain sequence along with its context. A universal primer site and UMIs were added as TCR cDNA was made by 5'RACE template switching. Using its own MiXCR run on the 5' RACE reads, TCRdb lists one record per CDR3 protein. The sample lists 150,000 to 200,000 distinct CDR3 sequences; approximately 10% were seen once. Trimming stripped 0 bases from V and 1 base from J, with 16 bases between. This CDR3 is built from 18 residues. Germline CDR1 reads LGHNA; CDR2 reads YSLEER. This record comes from a study of T cells after yellow fever vaccination. Study details: Each low-cell-number fraction was prepared by means of SMART-Seq v4 Ultra Low Input.

The sample in question was CD8+ T cells sorted from PBMCs, obtained 45 days after the yellow fever booster vaccination. This receptor was taken from a man aged 18 to 30 who received the YFV17D yellow fever vaccine. V and J are TRBV4-3 and TRBJ2-4; perhaps TRBD2 as D (6 bases). CDR3 in DNA: TGCGCCAGCAGCCAAGATTTCCCGGCAGGAGGGGCCAAAAACATTCAGTACTTC. Translated: CASSQDFPAGGAKNIQYF.